This T cell receptor (beta chain) was profiled in a study of T cell responses to AZD1222 COVID-19 vaccine. Study-wide results and caveats: Repertoires in all cases were sampled only once the peak T cell response had passed. Spike as a whole was targeted by vaccine-associated CD4 TCRs, dominant at 160-218 and 743-854. Close to half of all spike-specific TCRs reportedly target regions of the variants that are unmutated.

CDR1 is MNHEY, CDR2 SVGAGI, per germline. Trimming pared 6 bases from V and 6 bases from J, leaving 15 bases between. The CDR3 has 13 residues. About this clone: Its antigen is still unknown.

Here immunoSEQ multiplex PCR was the method, and the copy in TCRdb shows in-frame clones only, minus some. The table shows more than 75,000 clones, with about 90% occurring only once. The sequencing used peripheral blood, collected on day 0 of AZD1222 vaccination. The chain carries TRBV6-5 and TRBJ2-7; D is perhaps TRBD2 (5 bases). This sequence was found in an adult in good health. In DNA form, the CDR3 reads TGTGCCAGCAGCGGACCCACGGGGATCGAGCAGTACTTC. Translating gives CASSGPTGIEQYF.